This passage covers 9 T cell receptor beta chains from one sample sequenced in a study of beta chain features in type 1 diabetes. Reverse transcription of all isolated RNA meant that expressed TCRB transcripts were sequenced. The method was immunoSEQ multiplex PCR; TCRdb's version includes in-frame clones alone and lacks a portion of them. This sample has about 140,000 clones, with roughly 7.2% found just once. The sequenced sample consisted of central memory CD4+ T cells from blood. These receptors were obtained from a woman in her 30s in good health.

Many counts were recorded for this clone. The gene calls are TRBV5-1 and TRBJ2-2, with D unclear. Germline V lookup: CDR1 SGHRS, CDR2 YFSETQ. V lost 5 bases, J lost 5 bases, and 16 bases lay in between. The CDR3 contains 15 residues. CDR3 amino acids: CASSLVTLSTGELFF. The CDR3 bases are TGCGCCAGCAGTCTCGTCACTCTTTCGACCGGGGAGCTGTTTTTT.

This clone was seen only a few times. The chain uses TRBV4-2 and TRBJ2-3, with D perhaps TRBD2 (6 bases). Germline V gene lookup returns CDR1 LGHNA and CDR2 YNFKEQ. V lost 6 bases, J lost 6 bases, and 19 bases lay in between. The CDR3 contains 15 residues. CDR3 sequence: CASRASVSGMDTQYF. CDR3 DNA sequence: TGTGCCAGCAGAGCTAGCGTTAGTGGGATGGATACGCAGTATTTT.

For the CDR3, the DNA is TGTGCCAGCAGCTTGTTTCCCCCGGCCGCGCGGGGCACAGATACGCAGTATTTT. Its translation: CASSLFPPAARGTDTQYF. The chain links TRBV7-9 to TRBJ2-3; TRBD2 is a possible D gene (5 bases). Trimming removed 3 bases from V and 1 base from J, with 20 bases in between. CDR1 SEHNR and CDR2 FQNEAQ come from the germline V gene (reference sequence). The CDR3 length is 18 residues.

The V and J genes are TRBV28 and TRBJ1-1, with 7 positions matching TRBD1. The V and J ends lost 3 bases and 5 bases, in that order; junction bases with no gene match: 12. The CDR3 extends over 16 amino acids. Germline V gene data show CDR1 as MDHEN and CDR2 as SYDVKM. Here the CDR3 DNA reads TGTGCCAGCAGTTTGGTCTCGACAGGGTTAATGACTGAAGCTTTCTTT. It specifies CASSLVSTGLMTEAFF.

The chain is built from TRBV28 and TRBJ1-2; 9 nucleotides agree with TRBD1. The trim removed 7 bases at V and 4 bases at J, leaving 13 bases unmatched. This CDR3 spans 16 amino acids. CDR1 is MDHEN, CDR2 SYDVKM, per germline. As DNA, the CDR3 is TGTGCCAGCATCCCTCCCGCGGGACAGGGAATCTATGGCTACACCTTC. Its translation is CASIPPAGQGIYGYTF.

The table lists this clone with a few counts. The chain recombines TRBV7-9 with TRBJ2-5, with 7 bases fitting TRBD1. V was pared by 5 bases and J by 4 bases, with 7 bases of the junction left unmatched. Germline assignment: CDR1 SEHNR and CDR2 FQNEAQ (reference sequence). CDR3 length equals 14 residues. CDR3 bases: TGTGCCAGCAGCCATTTAGGGGGCAGAGAGACCCAGTACTTC. This translates into CASSHLGGRETQYF.

The rearrangement links TRBV7-2 to TRBJ2-4; 10 bases align to TRBD2. This CDR3 region has 16 residues. V gave up 4 bases and J gave up 2 bases; unmatched junction bases: 5. CDR1 SGHTA and CDR2 FQGNSA come from the germline V gene. CDR3 in amino acids: CASSSSGSGTKNIQYF. Written as DNA, the CDR3 is TGTGCCAGCAGCTCTAGCGGGAGTGGAACCAAAAACATTCAGTACTTC.

This clone was seen only a few times. The chain is built from TRBV28 and TRBJ1-1, with unresolved D. V was cut by 3 bases and J by 1 base, with 6 bases left in between. Germline CDR1 and CDR2: MDHEN and SYDVKM. The CDR3 loop spans 13 amino acids. CDR3 bases: TGTGCCAGCAGTTTCGTCCCGAACACTGAAGCTTTCTTT. The encoded protein is CASSFVPNTEAFF. The whole variable domain, filled in from reference TRBV28 and TRBJ1-1, reads DVKVTQSSRYLVKRTGEKVFLECVQDMDHENMFWYRQDPGLGLRLIYFSYDVKMKEKGDIPEGYSVSREKKERFSLILESASTNQTSMYLCASSFVPNTEAFFGQGTRLTVV.

This rearrangement joins TRBV6-1 to TRBJ2-4; no reliable D call. V was shortened by 4 bases and J by 2 bases, with 12 bases between the two germline ends. Germline V gives CDR1 MNHNS, CDR2 SASEGT. This CDR3 has 15 residues. The CDR3 nucleotides are TGTGCCAGCAGTGCCGGTACCACTTCCAAAAACATTCAGTACTTC. It translates to CASSAGTTSKNIQYF.